This TCR beta chain is from a study of early T cells in non-severe SARS-CoV-2 infection. TCRdb reanalysed the 5' RACE reads using MiXCR and keeps one entry per CDR3 protein. Of 75,000 to 80,000 distinct CDR3 sequences in the sample, 15% to 17% were seen once. CDR1 is SGHNT, CDR2 YYREEE, per germline (reference sequence). J lost 3 bases, V lost 0 bases, and 5 bases had no gene match. This CDR3 is built from 15 residues. This sequence joins TRBV5-4 and TRBJ1-2; 7 bases are shared with TRBD1. The sample consisted of whole blood. The TCR sequence derives from an adult who was a healthcare worker with PCR-confirmed SARS-CoV-2 infection or an uninfected control (not recorded which). The CDR3 nucleotides read TGTGCCAGCAGCTTGGGTGCGGGACAGTACTATGGCTACACCTTC. Translated: CASSLGAGQYYGYTF.